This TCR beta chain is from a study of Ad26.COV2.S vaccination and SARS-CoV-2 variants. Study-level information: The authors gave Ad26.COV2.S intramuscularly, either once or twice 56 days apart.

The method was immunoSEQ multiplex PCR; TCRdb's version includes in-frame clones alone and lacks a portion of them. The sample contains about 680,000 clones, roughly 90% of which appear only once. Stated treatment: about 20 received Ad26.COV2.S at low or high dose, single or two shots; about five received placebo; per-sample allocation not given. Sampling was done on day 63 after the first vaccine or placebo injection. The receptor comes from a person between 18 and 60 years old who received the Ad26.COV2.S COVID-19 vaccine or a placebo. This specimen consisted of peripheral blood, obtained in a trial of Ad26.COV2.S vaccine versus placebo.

The CDR3 DNA is TGTGCCAGCAGCCTTAGGGTTGGCTACACCTTC. Its translation is CASSLRVGYTF. J is TRBJ1-2 and V is TRBV7-9; D gene ambiguous. This CDR3 spans 11 amino acids. V shed 5 bases and J shed 7 bases, with 8 bases lying between them. Germline V gives CDR1 SEHNR, CDR2 FQNEAQ (reference sequence).